This T cell receptor (beta chain) derives from a study of T cells after posttransplantation cyclophosphamide. Cyclophosphamide on days +3 and +4 followed busulfan-fludarabine conditioning and a marrow graft. This clone is termed medium-sized. The antigen remains undetermined. General study findings and limits: Later blood repertoires were often dominated by clones from the donor CD8+ memory compartment. Recipient CMV seropositivity and CMV reactivation strongly tracked TRB clonality. Skin or GI-infiltrating T cells shared few TRB sequences with blood.

Clones were read by immunoSEQ multiplex PCR, and TCRdb kept only the in-frame ones, dropping some. Sampling found about 1,200 clones, none seen once. Germline V gene lookup returns CDR1 MNHEY and CDR2 SMNVEV (reference sequence). V gave up 2 bases and J gave up 7 bases; unmatched junction bases: 5. CDR3 size: 15 residues. This material consisted of PBMCs, taken 84 days after allogeneic stem cell transplant with posttransplant cyclophosphamide. This clonotype was obtained from a male patient aged 30 to 39 who received an allogeneic stem cell transplant from a related donor, was CMV-positive, and had no GVHD. The graft donor may have contributed some T cells. This chain joins TRBV27 and TRBJ2-1; 10 bases are a match to TRBD2. The CDR3: CASSLSGRAWNEQFF. CDR3 nucleotide sequence: TGTGCCAGCAGTTTAAGCGGGAGGGCCTGGAATGAGCAGTTCTTC.